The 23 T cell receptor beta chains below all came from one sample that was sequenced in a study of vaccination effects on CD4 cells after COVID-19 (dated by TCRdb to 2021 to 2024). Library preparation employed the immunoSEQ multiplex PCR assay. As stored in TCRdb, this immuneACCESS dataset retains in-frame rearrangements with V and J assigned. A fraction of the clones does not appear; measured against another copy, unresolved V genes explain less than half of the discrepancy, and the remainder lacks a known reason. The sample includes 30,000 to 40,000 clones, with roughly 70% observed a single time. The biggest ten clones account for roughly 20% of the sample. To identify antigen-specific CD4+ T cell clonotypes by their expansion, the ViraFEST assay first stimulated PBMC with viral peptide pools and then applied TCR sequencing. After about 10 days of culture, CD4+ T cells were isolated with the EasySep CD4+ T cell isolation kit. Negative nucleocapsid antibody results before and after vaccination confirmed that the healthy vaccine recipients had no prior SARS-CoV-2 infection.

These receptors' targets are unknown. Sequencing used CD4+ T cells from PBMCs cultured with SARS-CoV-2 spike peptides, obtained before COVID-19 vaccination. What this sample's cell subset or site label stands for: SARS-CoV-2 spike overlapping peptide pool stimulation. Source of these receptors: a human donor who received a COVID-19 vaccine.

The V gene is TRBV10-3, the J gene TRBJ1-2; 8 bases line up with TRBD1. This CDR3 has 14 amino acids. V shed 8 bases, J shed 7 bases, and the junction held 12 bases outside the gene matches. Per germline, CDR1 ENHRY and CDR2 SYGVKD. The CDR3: CAIREQGAFFGYTF. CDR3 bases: TGTGCCATCCGGGAGCAGGGGGCTTTCTTTGGCTACACCTTC.

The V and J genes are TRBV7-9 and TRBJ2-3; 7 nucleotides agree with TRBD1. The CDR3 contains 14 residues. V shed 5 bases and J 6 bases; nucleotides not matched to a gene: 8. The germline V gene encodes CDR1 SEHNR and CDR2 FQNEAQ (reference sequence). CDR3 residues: CASSRRQGDDTQYF. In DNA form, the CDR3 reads TGTGCCAGCAGCCGTCGACAGGGCGATGATACGCAGTATTTT.

The CDR3 DNA follows: TGTGCCAGCAGCAAAAACAGGGTGGGTCAGCCCCAGCATTTT. Protein sequence: CASSKNRVGQPQHF. J is TRBJ1-5 and V is TRBV6-2 or TRBV6-3, with a weak D call TRBD1 (6 bases). CDR1 and CDR2 (germline): MNHEY, SVGEGT. Trimming took off 6 bases at V and 6 bases at J, with 15 bases between the two ends. The CDR3 loop spans 14 amino acids.

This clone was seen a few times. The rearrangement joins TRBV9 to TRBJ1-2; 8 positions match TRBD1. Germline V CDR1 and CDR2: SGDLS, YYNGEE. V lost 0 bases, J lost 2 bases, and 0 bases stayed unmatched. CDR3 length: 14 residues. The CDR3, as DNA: TGTGCCAGCAGCGTAGGGACAGGGAACTATGGCTACACCTTC. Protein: CASSVGTGNYGYTF.

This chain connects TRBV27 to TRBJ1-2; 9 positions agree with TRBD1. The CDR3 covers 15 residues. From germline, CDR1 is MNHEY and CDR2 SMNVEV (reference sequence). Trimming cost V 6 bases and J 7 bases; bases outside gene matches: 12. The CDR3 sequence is CASRLFGQGSGGYTF. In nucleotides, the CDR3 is TGTGCCAGCAGACTCTTCGGACAGGGGTCGGGTGGCTACACCTTC.

The DNA of the CDR3 is TGTGCCAGCAGCGTAGAGGCCCCTCCGGGGGGCTACTACAATGAGCAGTTCTTC. It is translated as CASSVEAPPGGYYNEQFF. This sequence joins TRBV9 and TRBJ2-1, with a weak D call TRBD2 (7 bases). Trimming took off 0 bases at V and 3 bases at J, with 19 bases between the two ends. Germline values: CDR1 SGDLS, CDR2 YYNGEE. This CDR3 is built from 18 residues.

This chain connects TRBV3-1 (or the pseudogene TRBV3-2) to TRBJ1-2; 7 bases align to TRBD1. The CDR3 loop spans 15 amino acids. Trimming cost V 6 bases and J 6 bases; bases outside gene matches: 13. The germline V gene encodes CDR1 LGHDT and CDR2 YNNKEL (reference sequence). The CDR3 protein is CASSRERDREDGYTF. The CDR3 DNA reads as TGTGCCAGCAGTCGAGAACGGGACAGAGAGGATGGCTACACCTTC.

The CDR3 protein is CASSGLARETQYF. As DNA, the CDR3 is TGTGCCAGTAGTGGGCTAGCGAGGGAGACCCAGTACTTC. The chain carries TRBV19 and TRBJ2-5; D might be TRBD2 (6 bases). The CDR3 is 13 residues long. Germline V CDR1 and CDR2: LNHDA, SQIVND (reference sequence). Trimming stripped 5 bases from V and 5 bases from J, with 12 bases between.

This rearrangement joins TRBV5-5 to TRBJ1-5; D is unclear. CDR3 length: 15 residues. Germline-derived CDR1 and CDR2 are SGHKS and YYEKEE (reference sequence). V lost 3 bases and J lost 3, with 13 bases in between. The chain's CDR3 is CASSWTWGSNQPQHF. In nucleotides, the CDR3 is TGTGCCAGCAGCTGGACTTGGGGATCCAATCAGCCCCAGCATTTT.

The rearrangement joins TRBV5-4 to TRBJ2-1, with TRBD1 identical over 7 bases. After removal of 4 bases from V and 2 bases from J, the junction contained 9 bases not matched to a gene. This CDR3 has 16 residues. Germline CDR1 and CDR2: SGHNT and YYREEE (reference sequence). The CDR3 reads CASSPGGSVAYNEQFF. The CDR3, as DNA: TGTGCCAGCAGCCCAGGGGGTAGCGTGGCCTACAATGAGCAGTTCTTC.

The CDR3 DNA reads as TGTGCCAGTATTTCGCAGGGACCCCGCGGGGAGCTGTTTTTT. Protein: CASISQGPRGELFF. This rearrangement joins TRBV19 to TRBJ2-2, with D possibly being TRBD1 or TRBD2 (5 bases each). The germline V gene encodes CDR1 LNHDA and CDR2 SQIVND (reference sequence). This CDR3 has 14 amino acids. Trimming shortened V by 7 bases and J by 7 bases, and 16 bases separated the two germline ends.

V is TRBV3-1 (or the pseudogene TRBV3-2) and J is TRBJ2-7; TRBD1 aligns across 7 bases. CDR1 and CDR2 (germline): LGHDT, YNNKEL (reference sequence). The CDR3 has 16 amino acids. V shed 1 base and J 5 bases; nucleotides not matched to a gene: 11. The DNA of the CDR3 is TGTGCCAGCAGCCAAGTTCGGTCCAGGGGGAGCCACGAGCAGTACTTC. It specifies CASSQVRSRGSHEQYF.

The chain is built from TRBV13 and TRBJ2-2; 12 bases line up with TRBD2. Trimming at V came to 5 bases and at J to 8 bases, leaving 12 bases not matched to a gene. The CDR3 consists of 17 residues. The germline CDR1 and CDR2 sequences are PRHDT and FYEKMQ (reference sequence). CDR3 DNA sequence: TGTGCCAGCAGCCCCTTTGTGACTAGCGGGAGCCTGGGGGAGCTGTTTTTT. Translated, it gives CASSPFVTSGSLGELFF.

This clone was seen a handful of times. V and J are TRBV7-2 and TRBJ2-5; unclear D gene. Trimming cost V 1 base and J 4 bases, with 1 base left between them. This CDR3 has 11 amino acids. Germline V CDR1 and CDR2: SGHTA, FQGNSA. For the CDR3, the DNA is TGTGCCAGCAGCTTAGTAGAGACCCAGTACTTC. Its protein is CASSLVETQYF. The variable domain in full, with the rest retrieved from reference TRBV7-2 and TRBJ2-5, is GAGVSQSPSNKVTEKGKDVELRCDPISGHTALYWYRQSLGQGLEFLIYFQGNSAPDKSGLPSDRFSAERTGGSVSTLTIQRTQQEDSAVYLCASSLVETQYFGPGTRLLVL.

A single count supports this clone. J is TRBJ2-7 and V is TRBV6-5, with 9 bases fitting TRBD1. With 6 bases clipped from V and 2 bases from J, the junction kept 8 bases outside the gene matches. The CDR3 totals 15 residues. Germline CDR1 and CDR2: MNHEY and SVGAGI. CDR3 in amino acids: CASSRGQGRTYEQYF. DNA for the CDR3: TGTGCCAGCAGCCGTGGACAGGGGCGGACCTACGAGCAGTACTTC.

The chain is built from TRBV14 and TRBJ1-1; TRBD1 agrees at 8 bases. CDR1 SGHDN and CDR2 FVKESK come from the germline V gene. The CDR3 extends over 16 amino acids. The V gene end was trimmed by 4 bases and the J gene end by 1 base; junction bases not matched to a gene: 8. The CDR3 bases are TGTGCCAGCAGCCGCCGACAGGGGTTCCGGAACACTGAAGCTTTCTTT. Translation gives CASSRRQGFRNTEAFF.

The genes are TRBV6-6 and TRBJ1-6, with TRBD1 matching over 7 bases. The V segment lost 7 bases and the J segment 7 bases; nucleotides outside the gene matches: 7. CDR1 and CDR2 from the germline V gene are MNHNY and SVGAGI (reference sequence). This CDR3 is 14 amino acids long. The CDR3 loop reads CASNPTGPNSPLHF. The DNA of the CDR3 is TGTGCCAGCAACCCGACAGGGCCAAATTCACCCCTCCACTTT.

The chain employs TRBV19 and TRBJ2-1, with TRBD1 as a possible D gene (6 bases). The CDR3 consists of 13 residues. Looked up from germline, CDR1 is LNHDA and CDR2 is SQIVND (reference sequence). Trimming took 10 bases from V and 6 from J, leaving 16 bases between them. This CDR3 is CATSDRRLNEQFF. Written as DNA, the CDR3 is TGTGCCACTTCGGACAGACGTCTCAATGAGCAGTTCTTC. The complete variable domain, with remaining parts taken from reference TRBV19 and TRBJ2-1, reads DGGITQSPKYLFRKEGQNVTLSCEQNLNHDAMYWYRQDPGQGLRLIYYSQIVNDFQKGDIAEGYSVSREKKESFPLTVTSAQKNPTAFYLCATSDRRLNEQFFGPGTRLTVL.

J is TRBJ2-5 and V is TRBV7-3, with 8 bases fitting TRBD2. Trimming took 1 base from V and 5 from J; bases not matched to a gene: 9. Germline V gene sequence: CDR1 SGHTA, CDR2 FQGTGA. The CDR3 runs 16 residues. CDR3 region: CASSLSGGGTGETQYF. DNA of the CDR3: TGTGCCAGCAGCTTAAGTGGCGGGGGGACGGGGGAGACCCAGTACTTC.

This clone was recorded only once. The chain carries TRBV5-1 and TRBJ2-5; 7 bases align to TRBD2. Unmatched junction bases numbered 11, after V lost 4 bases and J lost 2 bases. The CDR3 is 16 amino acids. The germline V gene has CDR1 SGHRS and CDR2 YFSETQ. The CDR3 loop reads CASSLLSLGGQETQYF. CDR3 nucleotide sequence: TGCGCCAGCAGCCTGTTATCCTTGGGAGGGCAAGAGACCCAGTACTTC.

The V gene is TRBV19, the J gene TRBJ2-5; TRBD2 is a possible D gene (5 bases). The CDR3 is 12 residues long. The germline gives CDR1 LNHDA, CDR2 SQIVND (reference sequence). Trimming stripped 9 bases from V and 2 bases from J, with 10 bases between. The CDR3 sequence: CASRDPQETQYF. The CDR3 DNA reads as TGTGCCAGCCGGGATCCGCAAGAGACCCAGTACTTC. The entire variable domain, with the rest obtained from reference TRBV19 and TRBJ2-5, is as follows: DGGITQSPKYLFRKEGQNVTLSCEQNLNHDAMYWYRQDPGQGLRLIYYSQIVNDFQKGDIAEGYSVSREKKESFPLTVTSAQKNPTAFYLCASRDPQETQYFGPGTRLLVL.

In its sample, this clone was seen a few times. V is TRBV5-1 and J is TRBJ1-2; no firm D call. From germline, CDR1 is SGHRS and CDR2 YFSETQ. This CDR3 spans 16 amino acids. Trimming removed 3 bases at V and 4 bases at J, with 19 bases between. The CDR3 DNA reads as TGCGCCAGCAGCTACTATCCCGCTACCACTTCCTATGGCTACACCTTC. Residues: CASSYYPATTSYGYTF.

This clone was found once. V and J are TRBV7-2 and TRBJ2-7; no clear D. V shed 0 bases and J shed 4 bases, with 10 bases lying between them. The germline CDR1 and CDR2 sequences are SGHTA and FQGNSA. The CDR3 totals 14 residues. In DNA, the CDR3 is TGTGCCAGCAGCTTAGCGGGGTGGCCGTACGAGCAGTACTTC. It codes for CASSLAGWPYEQYF.